One and the same sample provided the 20 T cell receptor beta chains below, sequenced in a study of molecular identifiers for immune sequencing clone quantification. In TCRdb, the PCR reads were re-called with MiXCR into one record per CDR3 protein. The table has some 680,000 distinct CDR3 sequences, approximately 24% seen once. The sample consisted of naive CD8+ T cells from blood, with Jurkat cell RNA spiked in. Subset reported: FACS-sorted CD8+CD4-CCR7+CD45RA+ naive T cells. Receptors originate from a human donor in good health. Some libraries in this study had Jurkat cell RNA spiked in.

In its sample, this clonotype was seen many times. This rearrangement joins TRBV6-1 to TRBJ2-3; 13 nucleotides agree with TRBD2. J lost 4 bases, V lost 7 bases, and 17 bases had no gene match. Germline CDR1 and CDR2: MNHNS and SASEGT. This CDR3 is 19 amino acids long. CDR3 sequence: CASTFRGTSGAGVADTQYF. The DNA for the CDR3 is TGTGCCAGCACCTTCAGAGGGACTAGCGGGGCAGGGGTAGCAGATACGCAGTATTTT.

The genes are TRBV9 and TRBJ2-2; the match to TRBD2 covers 7 bases. Looked up from germline, CDR1 is SGDLS and CDR2 is YYNGEE. J lost 6 bases, V lost 4 bases, and 15 bases had no gene match. CDR3 size: 17 residues. The DNA for the CDR3 is TGTGCCAGCAGCCCCCGAGGGGCGGGAGCTCTCGCCGGGGAGCTGTTTTTT. It specifies CASSPRGAGALAGELFF.

V and J are TRBV30 and TRBJ2-3; 11 bases are shared with TRBD2. V lost 5 bases, J lost 6 bases, and 16 bases stayed unmatched. Germline CDR1 and CDR2: GTSNPN and SVGIG (reference sequence). CDR3 length equals 17 residues. CDR3 sequence (DNA): TGTGCCTGGTTCCCCTACCCAACTAGCGGGAGAAGGGATACGCAGTATTTT. Amino acids: CAWFPYPTSGRRDTQYF.

This clonotype was detected only a few times. The J gene is TRBJ2-1, the V gene TRBV2, with 9 bases that match TRBD1. Germline-derived CDR1 and CDR2 are SNHLY and FYNNEI. The CDR3 has 16 amino acids. V lost 3 bases to trimming and J lost 9 bases; unmatched junction nucleotides: 12. The CDR3 DNA sequence: TGTGCCAGCAGTGAGGGACAGGGCCTTGGCGGAGGTGAGCAGTTCTTC. Translating gives CASSEGQGLGGGEQFF.

This clonotype has at least ten counts. The chain uses TRBV12-5 and TRBJ1-5; the D is unclear. The CDR3 length is 13 residues. V dropped 3 bases and J dropped 9 bases, with 12 bases sitting between them. CDR1 is LGHNT, CDR2 FRNRAP, per germline. CDR3 sequence: CASGFLAGLPQHF. CDR3 bases: TGTGCTAGTGGTTTTTTAGCAGGTCTGCCCCAGCATTTT.

Concerning this clonotype: This may be a read error, as it is one base from a much larger clone. The chain carries TRBV4-1 and TRBJ2-2; 7 positions match TRBD2. This CDR3 has 18 residues. Germline CDR1 is MGHRA and CDR2 is YSYEKL. For the CDR3, the DNA is TGCGCCAGCAGCCAAGTGGCAACCTTCCCAGCGGGAACCGGGGCGCTGTTTTTT. It codes for CASSQVATFPAGTGALFF.

Points on this clonotype: With a much larger clone just one base away, this may be a read error. The chain recombines TRBV6-5 with TRBJ1-1; 11 nucleotides match TRBD1. This CDR3 region has 14 residues. Germline V gives CDR1 MNHEY, CDR2 SVGAGI. CDR3 residues: CASSAGTGGTEASF. The CDR3 DNA sequence: TGTGCCAGCAGTGCCGGGACAGGGGGGACTGAAGCTTCCTTT.

The chain employs TRBV5-5 and TRBJ2-5, with 10 bases matching TRBD2. Trimming removed 1 base from V and 5 bases from J; junction bases left unmatched: 11. This CDR3 is built from 17 residues. Germline V gene sequence: CDR1 SGHKS, CDR2 YYEKEE (reference sequence). Written as DNA, the CDR3 is TGTGCCAGCAGCTTGAGAGAACTAGCGGGGTTGGGGGAGACCCAGTACTTC. This codes for CASSLRELAGLGETQYF.

This clonotype was found a few times. The rearrangement links TRBV6-5 to TRBJ2-1, with a possible D match to TRBD2 (5 bases). The CDR3 spans 15 residues. V was clipped by 0 bases and J by 7 bases, with 13 bases between them. Germline values: CDR1 MNHEY, CDR2 SVGAGI. CDR3 nucleotides: TGTGCCAGCAGTTACTCCTCCCGGGGAGATAATGAGCAGTTCTTC. It is translated as CASSYSSRGDNEQFF.

V gene TRBV4-3 combines with J gene TRBJ2-1, with 13 bases matching TRBD2. Trimming at V came to 3 bases and at J to 8 bases, leaving 10 bases not matched to a gene. This CDR3 has 17 amino acids. Germline CDR1 and CDR2: LGHNA and YSLEER. The CDR3: CASSHGLLAGGPYEQFF. CDR3 sequence (DNA): TGCGCCAGCAGCCACGGCCTACTAGCGGGAGGGCCCTATGAGCAGTTCTTC.

The V call is TRBV6-1, the J call TRBJ2-7, with 10 bases lining up with TRBD2. The V and J ends lost 3 bases and 5 bases, in that order; junction bases with no gene match: 13. From germline, CDR1 is MNHNS and CDR2 SASEGT. This CDR3 is 17 amino acids long. The CDR3 here is CASSEARIAGGWDEQYF. For the CDR3, the DNA is TGTGCCAGCAGTGAGGCCCGAATAGCGGGGGGTTGGGACGAGCAGTACTTC.

About this clonotype itself: A read error may explain this, as a much larger clone is one base away. This rearrangement joins TRBV7-6 to TRBJ2-2; D is unresolved. The CDR3 has 14 residues. CDR1 SGHVS and CDR2 FNYEAQ come from the germline V gene. The germline V and J ends were trimmed by 5 bases and 4 bases, with 11 bases remaining between them. The CDR3 sequence is CASSPARVTGELFF. CDR3 nucleotides: TGTGCCAGCAGCCCGGCCCGAGTCACCGGGGAGCTGTTTTTT.

The chain combines TRBV20-1 with TRBJ2-7, with TRBD2 matching over 7 bases. The CDR3 runs to 17 residues. The germline V gene has CDR1 DFQATT and CDR2 SNEGSKA (reference sequence). The V and J ends lost 0 bases and 3 bases, in that order; junction bases with no gene match: 14. The CDR3 region has the DNA TGCAGTGCTAGAGATATTAGTTCGGGGGGACTGATCTACGAGCAGTACTTC. Translation gives CSARDISSGGLIYEQYF.

This clonotype was observed a handful of times. The rearrangement joins TRBV7-3 to TRBJ2-1, with D perhaps being TRBD1 or TRBD2 (6 bases each). From germline, CDR1 is SGHTA and CDR2 FQGTGA. The length of the CDR3 is 15 residues. V was cut by 5 bases and J by 3 bases, with 14 bases left in between. CDR3: CASSKGGGVYNEQFF. The CDR3 DNA follows: TGTGCCAGCAGCAAGGGGGGCGGTGTCTACAATGAGCAGTTCTTC.

The chain joins TRBV7-8 to TRBJ2-4; the D gene is possibly TRBD1 (5 bases). This CDR3 region has 13 residues. In germline, CDR1 is SGHVS, CDR2 FQNEAQ. V was pared by 6 bases and J by 8 bases, with 14 bases between. CDR3 nucleotides: TGTGCCAGCAGTCGATTAGGGGAAGACATTCAGTACTTC. Its translation: CASSRLGEDIQYF. Full variable domain (rest looked up from reference TRBV7-8 and TRBJ2-4): GAGVSQSPRYKVAKRGQDVALRCDPISGHVSLFWYQQALGQGPEFLTYFQNEAQLDKSGLPSDRFFAERPEGSVSTLKIQRTQQEDSAVYLCASSRLGEDIQYFGAGTRLSVL.

In its sample, this clonotype was seen a few times. The chain couples TRBV27 to TRBJ2-1, with D maybe TRBD2 (5 bases). The CDR3 is made up of 16 amino acids. Trimming stripped 0 bases from V and 3 bases from J, with 12 bases between. Germline-derived CDR1 and CDR2 are MNHEY and SMNVEV (reference sequence). The CDR3 sequence: CASSLSSGYDYNEQFF. The CDR3 DNA reads TGTGCCAGCAGTTTATCTTCGGGGTATGACTACAATGAGCAGTTCTTC.

This clonotype was found a few times. The chain carries TRBV19 and TRBJ2-2; possible D gene TRBD1, 6 bases. V lost 2 bases to trimming and J lost 7 bases, with 11 bases between them. Germline-derived CDR1 and CDR2 are LNHDA and SQIVND (reference sequence). CDR3 length: 14 amino acids. The CDR3 DNA sequence: TGTGCCAGTAGTATATCAGGGGTTGGCGGGGAGCTGTTTTTT. Translated: CASSISGVGGELFF.

The chain has TRBV24-1 and TRBJ1-1; TRBD1 is a possible D gene (5 bases). The CDR3 totals 12 residues. Germline lookup yields CDR1 KGHDR and CDR2 SFDVKD. V lost 3 bases, J lost 6 bases, and 7 bases lay in between. The chain's CDR3 is CATSDGGSEAFF. CDR3 in DNA: TGTGCCACCAGTGATGGGGGGTCTGAAGCTTTCTTT.

The rearrangement uses TRBV13 and TRBJ2-7, with 12 bases lining up with TRBD2. Germline loops: CDR1 PRHDT, CDR2 FYEKMQ (reference sequence). The CDR3 has 16 amino acids. V lost 4 bases, J lost 1 base, and 5 bases stayed unmatched. The CDR3 DNA follows: TGTGCCAGCAGCTGGACACTAGCGGGAGGATCCTACGAGCAGTACTTC. The encoded protein is CASSWTLAGGSYEQYF.

On this clonotype itself: At one of its ends the junction is not consistent with the germline gene, which may arise from a read error. Here the CDR3 reads CASSPLERWGAERLFF. The DNA of the CDR3 is TGTGCCAGCAGCCCCCTTGAGAGGTGGGGCGCGGAAAGACTGTTTTTT. V is TRBV7-9 and J is TRBJ1-4; a possible D gene is TRBD1 (5 bases). Looked up from germline, CDR1 is SEHNR and CDR2 is FQNEAQ (reference sequence). The CDR3 totals 16 residues.